What follows describes a single TCR beta chain. Its specificity is unknown. This sample is part of a study of T cell clones after liver transplantation. Study-level information: Liver transplant recipients had immunosuppression withdrawal attempted within 2 years. The study's findings and limits: Graft donor-reactive T cells may have migrated into the graft rather than being deleted.

Method: immunoSEQ multiplex PCR; TCRdb's copy keeps in-frame clones and lacks some. The data contain about 18,000 clones, around 90% of them singletons. The CDR3 spans 15 residues. Germline V CDR1 and CDR2: LNHDA, SQIVND (reference sequence). V was trimmed by 2 bases and J by 2 bases, leaving 7 bases between them. CD3+CD4+ and CD3+CD8+ cells were FACS-sorted from thawed unstimulated PBMCs. V is TRBV19 and J is TRBJ2-6; D may be TRBD1 (5 bases). The clonotype was recovered from a human donor who received a liver transplant. The material sequenced was CD8+ T cells from blood, taken before liver transplant. CDR3 protein: CASSITRAGANVLTF. In nucleotides, the CDR3 is TGTGCCAGTAGTATAACCAGGGCTGGGGCCAACGTCCTGACTTTC.